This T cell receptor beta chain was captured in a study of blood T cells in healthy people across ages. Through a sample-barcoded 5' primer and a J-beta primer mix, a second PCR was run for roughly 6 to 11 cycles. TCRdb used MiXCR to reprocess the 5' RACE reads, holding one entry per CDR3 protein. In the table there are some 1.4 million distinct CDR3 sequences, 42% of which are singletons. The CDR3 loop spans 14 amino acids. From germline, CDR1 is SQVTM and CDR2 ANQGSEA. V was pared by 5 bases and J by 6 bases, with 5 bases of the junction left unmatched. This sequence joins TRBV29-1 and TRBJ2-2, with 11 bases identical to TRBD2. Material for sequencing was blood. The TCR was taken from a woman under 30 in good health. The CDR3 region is CSVLLAGVAGELFF. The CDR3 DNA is TGCAGCGTTCTACTAGCGGGGGTAGCCGGGGAGCTGTTTTTT.